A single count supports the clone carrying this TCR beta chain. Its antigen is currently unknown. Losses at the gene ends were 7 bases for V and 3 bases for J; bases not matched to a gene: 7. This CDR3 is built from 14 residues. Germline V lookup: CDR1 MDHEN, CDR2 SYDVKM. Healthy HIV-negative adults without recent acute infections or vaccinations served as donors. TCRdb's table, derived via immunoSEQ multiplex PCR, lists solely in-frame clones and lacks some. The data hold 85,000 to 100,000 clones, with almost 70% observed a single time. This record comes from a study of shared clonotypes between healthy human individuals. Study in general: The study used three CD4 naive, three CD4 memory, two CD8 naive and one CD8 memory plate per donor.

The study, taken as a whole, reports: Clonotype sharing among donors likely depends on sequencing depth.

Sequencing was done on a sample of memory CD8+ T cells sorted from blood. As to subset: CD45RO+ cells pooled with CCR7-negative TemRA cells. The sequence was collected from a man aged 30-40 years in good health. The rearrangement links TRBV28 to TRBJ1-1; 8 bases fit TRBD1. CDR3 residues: CASTPGGAHTEAFF. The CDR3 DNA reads TGTGCCAGCACCCCAGGGGGCGCCCACACTGAAGCTTTCTTT.